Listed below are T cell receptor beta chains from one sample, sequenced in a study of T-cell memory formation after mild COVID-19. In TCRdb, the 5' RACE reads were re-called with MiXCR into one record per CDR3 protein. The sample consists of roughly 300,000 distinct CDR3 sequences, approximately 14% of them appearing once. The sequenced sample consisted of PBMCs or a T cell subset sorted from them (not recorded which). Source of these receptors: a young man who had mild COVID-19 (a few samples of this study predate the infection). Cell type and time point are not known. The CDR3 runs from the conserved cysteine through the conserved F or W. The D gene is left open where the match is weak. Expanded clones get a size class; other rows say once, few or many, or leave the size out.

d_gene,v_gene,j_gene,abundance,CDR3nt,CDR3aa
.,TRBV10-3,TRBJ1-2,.,TGTGCCATCAGACCACAGGGAACCTACCCTGGCTACACCTTC,CAIRPQGTYPGYTF
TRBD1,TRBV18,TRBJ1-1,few,TGTGCCAGCTCACCAGGGAGACAGGGGGCAAGGGACACTGAAGCTTTCTTT,CASSPGRQGARDTEAFF
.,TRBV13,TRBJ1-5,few,TGTGCCAGCAGCTTAGCATACGGCCAGCCCCAGCATTTT,CASSLAYGQPQHF
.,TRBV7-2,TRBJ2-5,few,TGTGCCAGCAGCCCTAAGGGTTTGGAGACCCAGTACTTC,CASSPKGLETQYF
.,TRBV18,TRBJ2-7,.,TGTGCCAGCTCACCCGGAGCCAACTCCTACGAGCAGTACTTC,CASSPGANSYEQYF
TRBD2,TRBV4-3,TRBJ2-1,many,TGCGCCAGCAGCCCTTTTTTGCGGGGGGCTTCGGGGAATGAGCAGTTCTTC,CASSPFLRGASGNEQFF
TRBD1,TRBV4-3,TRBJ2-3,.,TGCGCCAGCAGCCTAGAGGCACAGGGGGGCACAGATACGCAGTATTTT,CASSLEAQGGTDTQYF
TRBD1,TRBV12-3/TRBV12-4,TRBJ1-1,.,TGTGCCAGCAGTCTGACAGGGTTCACTGAAGCTTTCTTT,CASSLTGFTEAFF
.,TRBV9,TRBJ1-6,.,TGTGCCAGCAGCGTAGACCTTTATAATTCACCCCTCCACTTT,CASSVDLYNSPLHF
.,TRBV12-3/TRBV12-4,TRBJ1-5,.,TGTGCCAGCAGTTTGGAACGTAGGAATCAGCCCCAGCATTTT,CASSLERRNQPQHF
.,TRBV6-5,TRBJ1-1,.,TGTGCCAGCAGATCTTTTCGGGACACTGAAGCTTTCTTT,CASRSFRDTEAFF
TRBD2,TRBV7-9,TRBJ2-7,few,TGTGCCAGCAGCTCCCTGACTAGCGGGGAACCCGCCGGGCAGTACTTC,CASSSLTSGEPAGQYF
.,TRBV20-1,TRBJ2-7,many,TGCAGTGCTAGAGACGAGGGAATCTCCCACGAGCAGTACTTC,CSARDEGISHEQYF
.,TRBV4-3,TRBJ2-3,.,TGCGCCAGCAGCCAAGCCTGGGGCACAGATACGCAGTATTTT,CASSQAWGTDTQYF
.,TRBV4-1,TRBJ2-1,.,TGCGCCAGCAGCCAAGACCCCATCACTAGCCTCTCCTACAATGAGCAGTTCTTC,CASSQDPITSLSYNEQFF
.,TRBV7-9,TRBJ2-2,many,TGTGCCAGCAGCTATCTTACCGGGGAGCTGTTTTTT,CASSYLTGELFF
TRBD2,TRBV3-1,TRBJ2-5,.,TGTGCCAGCAGCCCCGGACTAGCGGGGGCTACGTTCCAGTACTTC,CASSPGLAGATFQYF
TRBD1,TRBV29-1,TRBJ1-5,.,TGCAGCGTCGCTAACCGGACAGGAGGCAATCAGCCCCAGCATTTT,CSVANRTGGNQPQHF
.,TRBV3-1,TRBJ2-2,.,TGTGCCAGCAGTTCATACGGGGCCGGGAGCACCGGGGAGCTGTTTTTT,CASSSYGAGSTGELFF
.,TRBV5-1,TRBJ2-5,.,TGCGCCAGTGCCAGGGACCAAGAGACCCAGTACTTC,CASARDQETQYF
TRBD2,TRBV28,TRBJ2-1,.,TGTGCCAGCAGTCCTGCGGCGGTGATGGGGGGGAATGAGCAGTTCTTC,CASSPAAVMGGNEQFF
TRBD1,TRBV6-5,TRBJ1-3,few,TGTGCCAGCAGTCGACAGGGAACTGGAAACACCATATATTTT,CASSRQGTGNTIYF
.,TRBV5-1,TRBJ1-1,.,TGCGCCAGCAGCTTTGGGGAAACCCCCCTCCTGAACACTGAAGCTTTCTTT,CASSFGETPLLNTEAFF
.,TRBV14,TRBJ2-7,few,TGTGCCAGCAGCCTAAGAACGAGGCCAGGGGAGCAGTACTTC,CASSLRTRPGEQYF
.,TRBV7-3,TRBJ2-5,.,TGTGCCAGCAGCTTGACTGGCGGTCTTTCAGAGACCCAGTACTTC,CASSLTGGLSETQYF
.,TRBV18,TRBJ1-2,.,TGTGCCAGCTCGACGGTCGGGGGCCTATACTATGGCTACACCTTC,CASSTVGGLYYGYTF
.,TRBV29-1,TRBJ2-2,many,TGCAGCGTTGAGCAGGAGGACACCGGGGAGCTGTTTTTT,CSVEQEDTGELFF
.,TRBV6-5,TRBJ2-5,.,TGTGCCAGCAGTATAACCCGGGACAAAATTCTTTGGGAAGAGACCCAGTACTTC,CASSITRDKILWEETQYF
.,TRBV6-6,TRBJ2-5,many,TGTGCCAGCAGTTACATGGGGGAAAGAAGAGAGACCCAGTACTTC,CASSYMGERRETQYF
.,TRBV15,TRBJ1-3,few,TGTGCCACCAGCAGAGATCATAGGACAGTCTCTGGAAACACCATATATTTT,CATSRDHRTVSGNTIYF
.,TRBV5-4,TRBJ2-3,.,TGTGCCAGCAGCTTGCAGACGACAGATACGCAGTATTTT,CASSLQTTDTQYF
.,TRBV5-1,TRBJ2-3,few,TGCGCCAGCAGCTTGGGGGTACCTAGCACAGATACGCAGTATTTT,CASSLGVPSTDTQYF
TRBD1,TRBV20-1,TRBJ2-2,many,TGCAGTGCTAGAGATGCCGGGACAGGGCCCACCGGGGAGCTGTTTTTT,CSARDAGTGPTGELFF
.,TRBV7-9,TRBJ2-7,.,TGTGCCAGCAGCTTAGTTCGTTGGCCCTACGAGCAGTACTTC,CASSLVRWPYEQYF
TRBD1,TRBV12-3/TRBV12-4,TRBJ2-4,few,TGTGCCAGCACCGGTACCGACAGGGGAGACATTCAGTACTTC,CASTGTDRGDIQYF
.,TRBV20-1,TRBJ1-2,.,TGCAGTGCTATATCCCCAGTCTATGGCTACACCTTC,CSAISPVYGYTF
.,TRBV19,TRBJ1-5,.,TGTGCCAGTAGCCGCGTCCGGGACTCAGGCGGTAATCAGCCCCAGCATTTT,CASSRVRDSGGNQPQHF
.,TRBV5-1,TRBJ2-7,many,TGCGCCAGCAGCTTGGTGTCGCCCCACTACGAGCAGTACTTC,CASSLVSPHYEQYF
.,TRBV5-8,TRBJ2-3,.,TGTGCCAGCAGCTTGGCTAGCAGCCCTAGCACAGATACGCAGTATTTT,CASSLASSPSTDTQYF
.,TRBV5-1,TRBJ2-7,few,TGCGCCAGCAGCTTAAGCGCAGACTCCTACGAGCAGTACTTC,CASSLSADSYEQYF
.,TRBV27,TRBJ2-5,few,TGTGCCAGCAGCCGTGGACCCGAAGAGACCCAGTACTTC,CASSRGPEETQYF